This passage covers 13 T cell receptor beta chains from one sample sequenced in a study of cytomegalovirus exposure and HLA in healthy donors. The PCR was carried out with 60 Vbeta primers and 13 Jbeta primers. Data came from immunoSEQ multiplex PCR; TCRdb stores just in-frame clones and leaves some out. This table holds 150,000 to 200,000 clones, 68% found once. Sequenced input: PBMCs. The source of these receptors is a woman under 30 in good health and CMV-seropositive.

V gene TRBV18 combines with J gene TRBJ2-5; D uncertain. V was cut by 2 bases and J by 5 bases, with 12 bases left in between. This CDR3 region has 14 residues. The germline V gene has CDR1 KGHSH and CDR2 LQKENI. The CDR3 loop is CASSPGMPRETQYF. The CDR3 nucleotides read TGTGCCAGCTCACCAGGCATGCCTAGGGAGACCCAGTACTTC.

The chain is built from TRBV6-6 and TRBJ2-7; TRBD2 matches 9 bases. Germline CDR1 reads MNHNY; CDR2 reads SVGAGI (reference sequence). V lost 6 bases to trimming and J lost 2 bases; unmatched junction nucleotides: 5. The CDR3 covers 14 residues. Here the CDR3 DNA reads TGTGCCAGCAGCCGCGGGGGGGAAGCCTACGAGCAGTACTTC. Amino acid sequence: CASSRGGEAYEQYF.

V usage is TRBV29-1 and J usage is TRBJ2-6; TRBD1 aligns across 11 bases. Per the germline V gene, CDR1 is SQVTM and CDR2 is ANQGSEA. The CDR3 spans 16 residues. V gave up 6 bases and J gave up 4 bases; unmatched junction bases: 8. In DNA, the CDR3 is TGCAGCGTCGGAGGGACAGGGGGGTGGGGGGCCAACGTCCTGACTTTC. Its translation is CSVGGTGGWGANVLTF.

In this sample, this clone turned up once. The chain couples TRBV4-1 to TRBJ2-5, with 9 bases that match TRBD1. J was trimmed by 7 bases and V by 1 base; bases with no gene match: 7. The CDR3 runs 15 residues. CDR1 and CDR2 from the germline V gene are MGHRA and YSYEKL. CDR3 sequence (DNA): TGCGCCAGCAGCCAAGCACAGGGGGCCATGGGGACCCAGTACTTC. Protein: CASSQAQGAMGTQYF.

The chain has TRBV29-1 and TRBJ2-1; no reliable D call. Between the trimmed V and J ends, which lost 4 bases and 5 bases, there was a span of 9 bases. CDR1 and CDR2 from the germline V gene are SQVTM and ANQGSEA. This CDR3 has 12 residues. CDR3 loop: CSVASGNNEQFF. The CDR3 nucleotides read TGCAGCGTTGCGTCAGGAAACAATGAGCAGTTCTTC.

V gene TRBV15 combines with J gene TRBJ2-3, with a weak D call TRBD1 (5 bases). V shed 5 bases and J shed 4 bases, with 16 bases lying between them. The CDR3 is made up of 15 amino acids. Germline CDR1 LNHNV, CDR2 YYDKDF (reference sequence). The CDR3: CATSDTLGVADTQYF. The CDR3 DNA follows: TGTGCCACCAGCGACACCCTAGGGGTCGCAGATACGCAGTATTTT.

The table lists this clone with a few counts. The gene calls are TRBV4-3 and TRBJ1-1; 9 nucleotides match TRBD1. Per germline, CDR1 LGHNA and CDR2 YSLEER. After removal of 1 base from V and 5 bases from J, the junction contained 11 bases not matched to a gene. This CDR3 spans 17 amino acids. The CDR3 DNA is TGCGCCAGCAGCCAAGGAGTACAGGGGGCCGGAGGAACTGAAGCTTTCTTT. Protein: CASSQGVQGAGGTEAFF.

V gene TRBV28 combines with J gene TRBJ1-4, with D perhaps TRBD1 (5 bases). The CDR3 runs 15 residues. V dropped 8 bases and J dropped 2 bases, with 15 bases sitting between them. The germline V gene has CDR1 MDHEN and CDR2 SYDVKM. CDR3 amino acids: CASLRGAATNEKLFF. In DNA, the CDR3 is TGTGCCAGCCTCCGTGGGGCTGCGACTAATGAAAAACTGTTTTTT.

V and J are TRBV28 and TRBJ1-2; TRBD1 matches at 8 bases. Per germline, CDR1 MDHEN and CDR2 SYDVKM. The V and J ends lost 3 bases and 2 bases, in that order; junction bases with no gene match: 8. This CDR3 comprises 16 residues. The CDR3 coding sequence is TGTGCCAGCAGTTTCGGACAGGGAGTGGGGAACTATGGCTACACCTTC. Its protein product is CASSFGQGVGNYGYTF.

Comments on this clone: The same CDR3 can be traced to other DNA sequences in this sample. This chain connects TRBV5-1 to TRBJ2-7; D uncertain. The ends were cut back, 0 bases at V and 4 bases at J, with 8 bases in the middle. The CDR3 length is 13 residues. CDR1 and CDR2 from the germline V gene are SGHRS and YFSETQ. The CDR3: CASSLAGLYEQYF. For the CDR3, the DNA is TGCGCCAGCAGCTTGGCCGGTTTGTACGAGCAGTACTTC.

CDR3 DNA sequence: TGTGCCAGCAGTTTAGACAGGGGGCCCACTGAAGCTTTCTTT. Protein: CASSLDRGPTEAFF. The chain links TRBV28 to TRBJ1-1; 10 nucleotides match TRBD1. Trimming took 2 bases from V and 4 from J; bases not matched to a gene: 1. The length of the CDR3 is 14 residues. Germline assignment: CDR1 MDHEN and CDR2 SYDVKM.

This clone was seen once. This chain joins TRBV6-4 and TRBJ2-3; D might be TRBD1 (6 bases). The CDR3 has 15 amino acids. Germline V gene lookup returns CDR1 MRHNA and CDR2 SNTAGT. V was shortened by 7 bases and J by 1 base, with 15 bases between the two germline ends. CDR3 sequence (DNA): TGTGCCAGCAAAAACCAGGGGATGGGCACAGATACGCAGTATTTT. It yields the protein CASKNQGMGTDTQYF.

This clone has just a few counts. The chain employs TRBV6-1 and TRBJ2-7, with a weak D call TRBD1 (6 bases). The CDR3 totals 15 residues. The germline CDR1 and CDR2 sequences are MNHNS and SASEGT. V dropped 7 bases and J dropped 4 bases, with 20 bases sitting between them. The CDR3 spells CASTPGQFEGYEQYF. The DNA for the CDR3 is TGTGCCAGCACTCCAGGACAGTTCGAGGGGTACGAGCAGTACTTC.